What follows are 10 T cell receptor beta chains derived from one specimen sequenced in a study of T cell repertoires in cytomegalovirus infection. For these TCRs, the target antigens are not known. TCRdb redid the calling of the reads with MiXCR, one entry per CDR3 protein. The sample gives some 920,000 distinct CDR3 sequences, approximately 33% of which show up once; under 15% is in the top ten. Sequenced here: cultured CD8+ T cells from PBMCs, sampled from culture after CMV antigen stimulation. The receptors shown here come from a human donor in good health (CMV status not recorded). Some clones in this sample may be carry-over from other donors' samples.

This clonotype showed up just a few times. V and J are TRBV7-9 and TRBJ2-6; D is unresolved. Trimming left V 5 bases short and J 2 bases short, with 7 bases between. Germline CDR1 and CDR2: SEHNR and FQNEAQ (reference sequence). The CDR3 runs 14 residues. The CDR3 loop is CASSASPGANVLTF. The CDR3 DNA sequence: TGTGCCAGCAGCGCGAGTCCTGGGGCCAACGTCCTGACTTTC.

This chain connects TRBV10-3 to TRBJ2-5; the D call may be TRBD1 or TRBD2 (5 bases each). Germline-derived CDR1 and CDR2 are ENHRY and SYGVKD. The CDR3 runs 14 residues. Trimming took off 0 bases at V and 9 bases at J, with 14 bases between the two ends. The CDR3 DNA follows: TGTGCCATCAGTGAGTCGAGGGGCCCGATGGCCCAGTACTTC. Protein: CAISESRGPMAQYF.

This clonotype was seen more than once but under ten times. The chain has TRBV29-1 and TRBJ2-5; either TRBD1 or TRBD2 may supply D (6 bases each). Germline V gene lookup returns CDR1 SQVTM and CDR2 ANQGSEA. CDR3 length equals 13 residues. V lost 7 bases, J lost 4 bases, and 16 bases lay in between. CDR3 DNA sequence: TGCAGCGGTGAGGGGGGCGGGGTAGAGACCCAGTACTTC. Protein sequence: CSGEGGGVETQYF. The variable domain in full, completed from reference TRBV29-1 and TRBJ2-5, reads SAVISQKPSRDICQRGTSLTIQCQVDSQVTMMFWYRQQPGQSLTLIATANQGSEATYESGFVIDKFPISRPNLTFSTLTVSNMSPEDSSIYLCSGEGGGVETQYFGPGTRLLVL.

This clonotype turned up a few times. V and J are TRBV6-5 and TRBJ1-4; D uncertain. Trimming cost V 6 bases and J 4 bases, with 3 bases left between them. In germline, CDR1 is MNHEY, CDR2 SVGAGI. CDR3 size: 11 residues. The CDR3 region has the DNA TGTGCCAGCAGCAATAATGAAAAACTGTTTTTT. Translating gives CASSNNEKLFF.

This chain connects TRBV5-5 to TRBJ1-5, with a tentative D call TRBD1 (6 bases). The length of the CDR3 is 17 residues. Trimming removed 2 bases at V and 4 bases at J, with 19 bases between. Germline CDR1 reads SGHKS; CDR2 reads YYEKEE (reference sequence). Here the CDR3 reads CASSLFPGGGLNQPQHF. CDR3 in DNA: TGTGCCAGCAGCTTATTCCCCGGCGGGGGCTTAAATCAGCCCCAGCATTTT.

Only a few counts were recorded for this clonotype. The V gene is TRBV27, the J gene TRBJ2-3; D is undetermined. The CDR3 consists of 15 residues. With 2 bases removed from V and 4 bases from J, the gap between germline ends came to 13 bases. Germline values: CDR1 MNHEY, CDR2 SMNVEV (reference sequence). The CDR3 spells CASSLGLDGADTQYF. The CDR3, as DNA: TGTGCCAGCAGTTTAGGCTTGGACGGAGCAGATACGCAGTATTTT.

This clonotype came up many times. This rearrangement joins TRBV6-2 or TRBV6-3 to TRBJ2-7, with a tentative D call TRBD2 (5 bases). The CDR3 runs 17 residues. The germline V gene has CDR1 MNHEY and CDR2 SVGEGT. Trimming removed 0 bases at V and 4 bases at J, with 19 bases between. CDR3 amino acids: CASSYSTSGLGRYEQYV. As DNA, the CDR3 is TGTGCCAGCAGTTACTCGACCTCGGGATTGGGGAGATACGAGCAGTACGTC.

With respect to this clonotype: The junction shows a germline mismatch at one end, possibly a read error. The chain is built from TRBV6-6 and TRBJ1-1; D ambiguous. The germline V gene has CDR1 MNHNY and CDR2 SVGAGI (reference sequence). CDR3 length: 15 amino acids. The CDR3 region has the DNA TGTGTCAGCAGTTACGGTTCGACGGGGAAGACTGAAGCTTTCTTT. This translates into CVSSYGSTGKTEAFF.

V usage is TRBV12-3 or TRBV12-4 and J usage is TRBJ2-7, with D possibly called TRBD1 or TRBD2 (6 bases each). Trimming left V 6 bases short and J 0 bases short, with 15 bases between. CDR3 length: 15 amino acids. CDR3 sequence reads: CASRVGGQGSYEQYF. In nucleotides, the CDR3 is TGTGCCAGCAGAGTTGGGGGGCAGGGCTCCTACGAGCAGTACTTC.

The CDR3 DNA is TGTGCCAGCAGTAACAGTCTAGCGGGGCTCGGTGGCTACACCTTC. Encoded protein: CASSNSLAGLGGYTF. The V and J genes are TRBV27 and TRBJ1-2; TRBD1 might be the D (5 bases). CDR3 length: 15 amino acids. Trimming removed 5 bases from V and 7 bases from J, with 20 bases in between. CDR1 MNHEY and CDR2 SMNVEV come from the germline V gene (reference sequence).